Listed here are 8 T cell receptor beta chains from one sample, sequenced in a study of cytomegalovirus exposure and HLA in healthy donors. PCR primers comprised 60 Vbeta and 13 Jbeta primers. Sequencing used immunoSEQ multiplex PCR; TCRdb keeps in-frame clones, though not all of them. The sample lists some 120,000 clones, over 60% occurring once. The sequenced sample was PBMCs. These receptors were collected from an older woman in good health and CMV-seropositive.

The CDR3 sequence: CASSFGQGSTEAFF. The DNA of the CDR3 is TGTGCCAGCAGCTTTGGGCAGGGAAGCACTGAAGCTTTCTTT. The V gene is TRBV11-3, the J gene TRBJ1-1; possible D gene TRBD1, 5 bases. The CDR3 length is 14 residues. CDR1 is SGHNT and CDR2 is YENEEA in the germline V gene. Trimming removed 3 bases at V and 4 bases at J, with 12 bases between.

The table lists this clone with a few counts. Here the CDR3 reads CASSQGVSNYGYTF. The CDR3 DNA follows: TGTGCCAGCAGCCAAGGAGTTTCTAACTATGGCTACACCTTC. The J gene is TRBJ1-2, the V gene TRBV14; D is unclear. V was pared by 1 base and J by 0 bases, with 6 bases between. The CDR3 extends over 14 amino acids. Germline V CDR1 and CDR2: SGHDN, FVKESK. The full variable domain, completed using reference TRBV14 and TRBJ1-2, is EAGVTQFPSHSVIEKGQTVTLRCDPISGHDNLYWYRRVMGKEIKFLLHFVKESKQDESGMPNNRFLAERTGGTYSTLKVQPAELEDSGVYFCASSQGVSNYGYTFGSGTRLTVV.

J is TRBJ2-2 and V is TRBV10-3; 8 positions match TRBD1. This CDR3 comprises 19 residues. Per germline, CDR1 ENHRY and CDR2 SYGVKD. V lost 0 bases, J lost 3 bases, and 12 bases stayed unmatched. The CDR3 DNA reads TGTGCCATCAGTGAGTCGCCCACCCGACAGGGGAAAGACACCGGGGAGCTGTTTTTT. This sequence encodes CAISESPTRQGKDTGELFF.

This clone was seen only once. The chain has TRBV7-2 and TRBJ1-1, with D perhaps matching TRBD1 (6 bases). V was trimmed by 4 bases and J by 0 bases, leaving 12 bases between them. Germline V CDR1 and CDR2: SGHTA, FQGNSA. The CDR3 sequence is 15 residues long. The CDR3 region has the DNA TGTGCCAGCAGCTCGGGACAAAACATGAACACTGAAGCTTTCTTT. Its translation: CASSSGQNMNTEAFF.

The chain recombines TRBV2 with TRBJ1-2; 7 nucleotides match TRBD1. V lost 7 bases, J lost 7 bases, and 9 bases stayed unmatched. Germline CDR1 and CDR2: SNHLY and FYNNEI. There are 13 residues in the CDR3. The CDR3 DNA reads as TGTGCCAGCACCGTTGAGGGGGCGCGTGGCTACACCTTC. It codes for CASTVEGARGYTF.

This chain joins TRBV6-6 and TRBJ2-7; 11 nucleotides agree with TRBD1. The CDR3 is 15 residues long. The ends lost 2 bases at V and 3 bases at J; junction bases unmatched: 3. The V gene's germline CDR1 is MNHNY and CDR2 SVGAGI (reference sequence). The CDR3 DNA is TGTGCCAGCAGTTACGGGACAGGGGGTTACTACGAGCAGTACTTC. Residues: CASSYGTGGYYEQYF.

V gene TRBV25-1 combines with J gene TRBJ2-5; 8 bases agree with TRBD1. There are 16 residues in the CDR3. From germline, CDR1 is MGHDK and CDR2 SYGVNS. After removal of 1 base from V and 5 bases from J, the junction contained 9 bases not matched to a gene. The CDR3 bases are TGTGCCAGCAGTGAATTTGGGGCAGGGGGCTATGAGACCCAGTACTTC. The encoded protein is CASSEFGAGGYETQYF.

The table lists this clone with a few counts. J is TRBJ1-2 and V is TRBV7-9; D gene unclear. Between the trimmed V and J ends, which lost 5 bases and 4 bases, there was a span of 26 bases. The CDR3 covers 18 residues. Germline lookup yields CDR1 SEHNR and CDR2 FQNEAQ (reference sequence). CDR3 loop: CASSAGKKGPSVVYGYTF. CDR3 nucleotide sequence: TGTGCCAGCAGCGCCGGGAAAAAAGGGCCTTCGGTGGTCTATGGCTACACCTTC. Full variable domain (remainder filled in from reference TRBV7-9 and TRBJ1-2): DTGVSQNPRHKITKRGQNVTFRCDPISEHNRLYWYRQTLGQGPEFLTYFQNEAQLEKSRLLSDRFSAERPKGSFSTLEIQRTEQGDSAMYLCASSAGKKGPSVVYGYTFGSGTRLTVV.